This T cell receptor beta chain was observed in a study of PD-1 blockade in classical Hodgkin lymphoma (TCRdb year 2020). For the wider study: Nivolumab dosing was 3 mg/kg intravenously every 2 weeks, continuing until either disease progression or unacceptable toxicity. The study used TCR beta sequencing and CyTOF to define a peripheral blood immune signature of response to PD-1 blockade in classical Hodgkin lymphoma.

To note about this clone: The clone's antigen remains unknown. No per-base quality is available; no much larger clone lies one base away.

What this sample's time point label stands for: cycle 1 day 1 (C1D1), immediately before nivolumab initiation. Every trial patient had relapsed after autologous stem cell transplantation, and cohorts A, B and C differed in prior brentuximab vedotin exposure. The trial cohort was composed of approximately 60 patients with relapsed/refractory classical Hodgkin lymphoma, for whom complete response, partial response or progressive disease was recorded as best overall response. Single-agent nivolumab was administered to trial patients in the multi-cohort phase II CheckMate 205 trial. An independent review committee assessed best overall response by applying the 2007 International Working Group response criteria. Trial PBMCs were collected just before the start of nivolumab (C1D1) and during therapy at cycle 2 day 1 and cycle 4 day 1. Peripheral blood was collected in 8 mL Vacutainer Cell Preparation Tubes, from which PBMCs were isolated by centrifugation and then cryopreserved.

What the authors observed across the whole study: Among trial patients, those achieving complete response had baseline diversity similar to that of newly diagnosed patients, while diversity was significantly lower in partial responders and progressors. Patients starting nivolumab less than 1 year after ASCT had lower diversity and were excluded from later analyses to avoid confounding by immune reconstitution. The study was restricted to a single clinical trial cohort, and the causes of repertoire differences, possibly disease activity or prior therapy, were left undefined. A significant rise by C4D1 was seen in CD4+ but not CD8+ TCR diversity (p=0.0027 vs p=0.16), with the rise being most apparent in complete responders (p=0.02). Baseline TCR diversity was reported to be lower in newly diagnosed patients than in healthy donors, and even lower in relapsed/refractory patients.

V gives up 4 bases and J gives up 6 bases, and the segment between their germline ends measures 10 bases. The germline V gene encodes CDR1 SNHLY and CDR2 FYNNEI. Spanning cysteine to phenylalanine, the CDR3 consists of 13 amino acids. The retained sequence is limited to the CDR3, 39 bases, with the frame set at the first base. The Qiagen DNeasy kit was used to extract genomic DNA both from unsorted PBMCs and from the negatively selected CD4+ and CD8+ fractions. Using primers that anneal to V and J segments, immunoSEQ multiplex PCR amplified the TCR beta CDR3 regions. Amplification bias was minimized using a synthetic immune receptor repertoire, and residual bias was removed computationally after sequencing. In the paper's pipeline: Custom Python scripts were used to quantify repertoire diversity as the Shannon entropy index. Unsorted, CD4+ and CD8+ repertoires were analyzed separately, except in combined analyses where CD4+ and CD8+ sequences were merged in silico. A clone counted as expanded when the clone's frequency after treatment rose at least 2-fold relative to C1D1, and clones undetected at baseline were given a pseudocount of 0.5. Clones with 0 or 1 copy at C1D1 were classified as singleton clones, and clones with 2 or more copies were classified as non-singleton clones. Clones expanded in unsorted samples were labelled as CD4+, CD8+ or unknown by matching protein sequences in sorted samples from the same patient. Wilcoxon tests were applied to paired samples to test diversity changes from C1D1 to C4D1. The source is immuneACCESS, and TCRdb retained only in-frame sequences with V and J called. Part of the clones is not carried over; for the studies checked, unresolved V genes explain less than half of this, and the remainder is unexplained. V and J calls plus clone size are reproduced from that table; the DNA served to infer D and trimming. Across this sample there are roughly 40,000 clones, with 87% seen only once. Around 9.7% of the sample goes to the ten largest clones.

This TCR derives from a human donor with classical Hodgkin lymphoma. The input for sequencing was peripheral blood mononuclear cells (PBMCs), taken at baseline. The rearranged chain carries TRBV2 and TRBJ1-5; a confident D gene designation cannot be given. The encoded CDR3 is CASSVRVRQPQHF. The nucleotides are TGTGCCAGCAGTGTGAGGGTCCGTCAGCCCCAGCATTTT.